The rows below give T cell receptor beta chains drawn from one sample of a study of blood T cells in healthy people across ages. A single record per CDR3 protein comes from TCRdb applying MiXCR to the 5' RACE reads. The profile shows over 950,000 distinct CDR3 sequences, around two fifths of them singletons. Input material: blood. The source is a man aged 18 to 35 in good health. The CDR3 runs from the conserved cysteine through the conserved F or W. The order of the fields is clone size, J gene, V gene, D gene, CDR3 protein, CDR3 DNA. The D gene is left open where the match is weak. Not all rows give a size; the values are once, few, many and, for expanded clones, a class.

few | TRBJ1-5 | TRBV2 | NA | CASSVIATPNQPQHF | TGTGCCAGCAGTGTGATAGCCACACCCAATCAGCCCCAGCATTTT
NA | TRBJ2-2 | TRBV6-5 | TRBD1 | CASSYSMTGLNTGELFF | TGTGCCAGCAGTTACTCGATGACAGGGTTGAACACCGGGGAGCTGTTTTTT
NA | TRBJ2-1 | TRBV5-1 | NA | CASSLVVGGYNEQFF | TGCGCCAGCAGCTTGGTTGTAGGGGGTTACAATGAGCAGTTCTTC
few | TRBJ2-2 | TRBV7-6 | NA | CASSFSTTGTHTTGELFF | TGTGCCAGCAGTTTCAGCACCACCGGGACTCATACCACCGGGGAGCTGTTTTTT
few | TRBJ1-2 | TRBV6-6 | NA | CASSYSGARYGYTF | TGTGCCAGCAGTTACTCCGGGGCACGGTATGGCTACACCTTC
NA | TRBJ2-5 | TRBV9 | TRBD1 | CASSTIPTGGEGETQYF | TGTGCCAGCAGCACCATCCCTACAGGGGGCGAAGGAGAGACCCAGTACTTC
NA | TRBJ2-7 | TRBV12-3/TRBV12-4 | TRBD1 | CASSSRQGVSYEQYF | TGTGCCAGCAGTTCCAGACAGGGGGTCTCCTACGAGCAGTACTTC
NA | TRBJ2-2 | TRBV20-1 | TRBD1 | CSARTGEGAGELFF | TGCAGTGCCCGGACAGGGGAAGGGGCCGGGGAGCTGTTTTTT
NA | TRBJ1-1 | TRBV4-1 | NA | CASSQVFAQIEAFF | TGCGCCAGCAGCCAAGTGTTCGCCCAGATTGAAGCTTTCTTT
few | TRBJ2-1 | TRBV5-1 | TRBD2 | CASSLGGSGGAYNEQFF | TGCGCCAGCAGCTTGGGCGGATCGGGGGGAGCCTACAATGAGCAGTTCTTC
NA | TRBJ1-1 | TRBV7-2 | NA | CASSMLLGPGGEAFF | TGTGCCAGCAGTATGTTGTTGGGGCCTGGAGGTGAAGCTTTCTTT
NA | TRBJ1-1 | TRBV2 | TRBD1 | CASSGNRGGTEAFF | TGTGCCAGCAGTGGTAACAGGGGTGGAACTGAAGCTTTCTTT
few | TRBJ1-1 | TRBV12-3/TRBV12-4 | NA | CASSSDIDTEAFF | TGTGCCAGCAGTTCGGACATAGACACTGAAGCTTTCTTT
NA | TRBJ2-7 | TRBV6-5 | TRBD1 | CASSYFDRGYEQYF | TGTGCCAGCAGTTACTTCGACAGGGGCTACGAGCAGTACTTC
few | TRBJ1-2 | TRBV5-1 | NA | CASSVGTGDFNYGYTF | TGCGCCAGCAGCGTCGGGACGGGAGACTTTAACTATGGCTACACCTTC
once | TRBJ1-3 | TRBV7-2 | TRBD1 | CASSPTDRPLTGNTIYF | TGTGCCAGCAGCCCCACGGACAGGCCCCTAACTGGAAACACCATATATTTT
few | TRBJ1-2 | TRBV6-6 | TRBD1 | CASTLPDRGTNYGYTF | TGTGCCAGCACCCTTCCGGACAGGGGAACGAACTATGGCTACACCTTC
once | TRBJ1-5 | TRBV12-3/TRBV12-4 | NA | CASSHSGNQPQHF | TGTGCCAGCAGTCATTCGGGGAATCAGCCCCAGCATTTT
NA | TRBJ1-2 | TRBV7-9 | NA | CASSFHNYGYTF | TGTGCCAGCAGCTTTCATAACTATGGCTACACCTTC
many | TRBJ2-3 | TRBV20-1 | NA | CSRPKEDTQYF | TGCAGCAGACCAAAGGAAGATACGCAGTATTTT
many | TRBJ1-4 | TRBV29-1 | NA | CSVGAQADKLFF | TGCAGCGTCGGGGCGCAGGCCGATAAACTGTTTTTT
NA | TRBJ2-3 | TRBV2 | NA | CASSDQFSRDTQYF | TGTGCCAGCAGTGACCAGTTCTCCCGCGATACGCAGTATTTT
NA | TRBJ2-2 | TRBV29-1 | NA | CSVGWASGELFF | TGCAGCGTTGGGTGGGCGTCCGGGGAGCTGTTTTTT
NA | TRBJ2-7 | TRBV30 | NA | CAWSVGVGDEQYF | TGTGCCTGGAGTGTAGGTGTTGGGGACGAGCAGTACTTC
NA | TRBJ2-7 | TRBV9 | NA | CASSPPTGSSYNEQYF | TGTGCCAGCAGCCCACCCACAGGGAGCTCCTACAATGAGCAGTACTTC
few | TRBJ2-7 | TRBV7-2 | NA | CASSSEVPYEQYF | TGTGCCAGCAGCTCCGAAGTCCCCTACGAGCAGTACTTC
NA | TRBJ2-7 | TRBV7-3 | TRBD1 | CASSSGTGVREQYF | TGTGCCAGCAGCTCCGGGACAGGGGTCCGCGAGCAGTACTTC
NA | TRBJ2-5 | TRBV7-2 | NA | CPSSLEGALLRTQYF | TGTCCCAGCAGCTTAGAGGGCGCCCTGTTGAGGACCCAGTACTTC
NA | TRBJ1-4 | TRBV15 | NA | CATRLNGGGTNEKLFF | TGTGCCACCAGGCTCAATGGGGGTGGCACTAATGAAAAACTGTTTTTT
many | TRBJ1-1 | TRBV7-3 | NA | CASGRRADTEAFF | TGTGCCAGCGGGAGGCGTGCTGACACTGAAGCTTTCTTT
NA | TRBJ2-5 | TRBV12-3/TRBV12-4 | NA | CASSVSAPETQYF | TGTGCCAGCAGTGTATCCGCGCCAGAGACCCAGTACTTC
few | TRBJ1-1 | TRBV2 | NA | CASSEGGGNTEAFF | TGTGCCAGCAGTGAAGGTGGGGGGAACACTGAAGCTTTCTTT
few | TRBJ2-1 | TRBV6-1 | NA | CASRRAGLDDEQFF | TGTGCCAGCAGGAGGGCGGGCCTCGACGATGAGCAGTTCTTC
few | TRBJ1-2 | TRBV20-1 | NA | CSARGGLDYGYTF | TGCAGTGCTAGAGGGGGTCTGGACTATGGCTACACCTTC
NA | TRBJ1-1 | TRBV7-2 | NA | CASSPQFGIENTEAFF | TGTGCCAGCAGCCCCCAGTTCGGGATAGAGAACACTGAAGCTTTCTTT
NA | TRBJ1-1 | TRBV6-1 | NA | CASSETVLAINTEAFF | TGTGCCAGCAGTGAAACAGTCCTGGCGATAAACACTGAAGCTTTCTTT
NA | TRBJ2-3 | TRBV28 | NA | CASSRTGPFTDTQYF | TGTGCCAGCAGTAGGACCGGACCCTTCACAGATACGCAGTATTTT
NA | TRBJ1-2 | TRBV5-1 | NA | CASSLGHPSNYGYTF | TGCGCCAGCAGCTTGGGGCACCCCTCGAACTATGGCTACACCTTC
NA | TRBJ1-6 | TRBV6-6 | NA | CATQGPTNSPLHF | TGTGCCACCCAGGGGCCGACCAATTCACCCCTCCACTTT
NA | TRBJ1-1 | TRBV12-3/TRBV12-4 | NA | CASTELRGTETFF | TGTGCCAGCACCGAATTACGGGGGACTGAAACTTTCTTT
NA | TRBJ1-4 | TRBV6-5 | TRBD1 | CASSYEVGPTGELFF | TGTGCCAGCAGTTACGAAGTCGGACCCACAGGGGAACTGTTTTTT
NA | TRBJ1-2 | TRBV7-9 | TRBD1 | CASSAGQVYGYTF | TGTGCCAGCAGCGCCGGACAGGTCTATGGCTACACCTTC